This TCR beta chain was captured by sequencing in a study of T cell repertoires in cytomegalovirus infection. Looking at the study overall: Recently described HLA-C-restricted plus well-studied HLA-B-restricted CMV epitopes were used. Public TCR beta signature analysis indicated the presence of both CMV infection and matching HLA type.

The CDR3 has 14 residues. Per germline, CDR1 SGHTA and CDR2 FQGNSA. V was shortened by 0 bases and J by 3 bases, with 8 bases between the two germline ends. Each CDR3 protein is one row after TCRdb ran MiXCR on the reads. The data contain about 270,000 distinct CDR3 sequences, 20% to 25% of them singletons. This clonotype has at least ten counts. The antigen remains unidentified. Study-level points and caveats: Public TCR beta family frequency separated CMV-and-HLA carriers, including in an independent cohort. CMV-specific HLA-C-restricted TCR beta clonotypes dominated the ex vivo response.

The clonotype comes from a human donor in good health (CMV status not recorded). Some clones in this sample may be carry-over from other donors' samples. The V and J genes are TRBV7-2 and TRBJ1-2, with D perhaps matching TRBD1 (6 bases). This sample comprised cultured PBMCs, obtained from culture after CMV antigen stimulation. CDR3 protein: CASSLAQGYYGYTF. In DNA, the CDR3 is TGTGCCAGCAGCTTAGCTCAGGGGTACTATGGCTACACCTTC.